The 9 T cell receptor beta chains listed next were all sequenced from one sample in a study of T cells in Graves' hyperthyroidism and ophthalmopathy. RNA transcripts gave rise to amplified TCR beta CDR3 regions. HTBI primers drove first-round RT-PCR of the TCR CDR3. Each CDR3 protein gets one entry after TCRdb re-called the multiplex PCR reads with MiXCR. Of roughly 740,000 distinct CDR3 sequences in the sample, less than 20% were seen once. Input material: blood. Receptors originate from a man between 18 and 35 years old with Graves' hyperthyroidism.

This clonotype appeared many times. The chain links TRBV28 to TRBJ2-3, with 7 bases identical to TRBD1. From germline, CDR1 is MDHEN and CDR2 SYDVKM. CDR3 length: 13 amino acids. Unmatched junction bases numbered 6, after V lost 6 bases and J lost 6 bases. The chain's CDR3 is CASRKQGSDTQYF. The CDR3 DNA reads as TGTGCCAGCAGAAAACAGGGGTCGGATACGCAGTATTTT.

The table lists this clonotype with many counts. The CDR3 is CASSLPGQGAYNEQFF. The CDR3 region has the DNA TGTGCCAGCTCACTACCGGGACAGGGGGCCTACAATGAGCAGTTCTTC. V gene TRBV18 combines with J gene TRBJ2-1; 11 positions agree with TRBD1. The CDR3 extends over 16 amino acids. Germline CDR1 and CDR2: KGHSH and LQKENI. J gave up 2 bases and V 4 bases, and 4 bases lay outside the gene matches.

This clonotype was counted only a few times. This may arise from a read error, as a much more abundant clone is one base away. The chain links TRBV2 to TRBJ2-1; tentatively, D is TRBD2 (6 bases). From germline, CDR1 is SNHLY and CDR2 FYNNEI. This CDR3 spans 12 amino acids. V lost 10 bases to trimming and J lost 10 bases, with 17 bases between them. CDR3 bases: TGTGCCACCCAACCTGCGGGGTGGGAGCAGTTCTTC. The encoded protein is CATQPAGWEQFF.

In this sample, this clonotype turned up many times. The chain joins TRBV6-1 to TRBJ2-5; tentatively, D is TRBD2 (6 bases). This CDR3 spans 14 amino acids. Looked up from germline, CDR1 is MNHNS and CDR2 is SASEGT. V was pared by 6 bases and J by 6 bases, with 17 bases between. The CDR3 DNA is TGTGCCAGCAGACGGGGGAGGCACGGACAGACCCAGTACTTC. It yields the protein CASRRGRHGQTQYF.

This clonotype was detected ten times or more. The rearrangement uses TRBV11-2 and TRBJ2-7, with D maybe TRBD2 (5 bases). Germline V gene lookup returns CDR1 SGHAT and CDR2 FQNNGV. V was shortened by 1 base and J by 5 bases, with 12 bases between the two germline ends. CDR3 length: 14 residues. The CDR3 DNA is TGTGCCAGCAGCTTAGCCGGACTTCGAGACGAGCAGTACTTC. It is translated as CASSLAGLRDEQYF. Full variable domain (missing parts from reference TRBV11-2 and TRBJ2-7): EAGVAQSPRYKIIEKRQSVAFWCNPISGHATLYWYQQILGQGPKLLIQFQNNGVVDDSQLPKDRFSAERLKGVDSTLKIQPAKLEDSAVYLCASSLAGLRDEQYFGPGTRLTVT.

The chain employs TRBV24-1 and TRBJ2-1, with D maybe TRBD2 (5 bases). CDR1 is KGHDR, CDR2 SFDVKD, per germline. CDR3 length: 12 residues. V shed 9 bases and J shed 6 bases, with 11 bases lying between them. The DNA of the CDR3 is TGTGCCACCTCGGAGGAGAGCAATGAGCAGTTCTTC. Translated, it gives CATSEESNEQFF.

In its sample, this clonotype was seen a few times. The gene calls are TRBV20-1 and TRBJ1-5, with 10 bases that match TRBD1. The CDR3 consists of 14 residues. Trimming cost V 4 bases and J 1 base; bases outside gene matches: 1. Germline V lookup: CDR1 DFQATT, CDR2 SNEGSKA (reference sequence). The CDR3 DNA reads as TGCAGTGCTAAGGACAGGGGGAGCAATCAGCCCCAGCATTTT. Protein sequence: CSAKDRGSNQPQHF.

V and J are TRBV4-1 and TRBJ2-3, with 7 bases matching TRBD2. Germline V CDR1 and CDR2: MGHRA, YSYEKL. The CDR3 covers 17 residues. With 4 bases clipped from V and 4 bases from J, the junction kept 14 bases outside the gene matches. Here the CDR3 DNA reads TGCGCCAGCAGCCTTAGGCGACTAGCAGGTGCCGCAGATACGCAGTATTTT. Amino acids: CASSLRRLAGAADTQYF.

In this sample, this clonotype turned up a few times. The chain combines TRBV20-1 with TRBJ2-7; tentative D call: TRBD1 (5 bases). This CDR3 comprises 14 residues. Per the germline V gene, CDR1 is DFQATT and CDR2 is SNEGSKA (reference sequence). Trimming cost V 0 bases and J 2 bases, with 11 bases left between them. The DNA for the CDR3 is TGCAGTGCTAGAGACCTACAGGAGACCTACGAGCAGTACTTC. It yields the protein CSARDLQETYEQYF.